This entry lists 12 T cell receptor beta chains sequenced from one sample in a study of blood T cell dynamics during melanoma immunotherapy. The protocol was immunoSEQ multiplex PCR, while the TCRdb copy is restricted to in-frame clones and leaves out a portion. This sample yields approximately 7,600 clones, of which about 83% are seen a single time; roughly 5.2% belongs to the top ten. As to time point: week 3, after first cycle of checkpoint inhibitor. The specimen was blood, collected from a patient treated with checkpoint blockade. Receptors were obtained from a human donor with melanoma.

This sequence joins TRBV5-5 and TRBJ1-5; D unclear. CDR3 length equals 14 residues. Trimming shortened V by 4 bases and J by 4 bases, and 12 bases separated the two germline ends. Germline CDR1 is SGHKS and CDR2 is YYEKEE (reference sequence). The CDR3 sequence: CASSPGLQNQPQHF. The CDR3 DNA is TGTGCCAGCAGCCCGGGTCTCCAAAATCAGCCCCAGCATTTT.

In its sample, this clone was seen a few times. The J gene is TRBJ2-1, the V gene TRBV19, with D uncertain. Germline V gene lookup returns CDR1 LNHDA and CDR2 SQIVND (reference sequence). Trimming left V 5 bases short and J 6 bases short, with 20 bases between. CDR3 length: 16 residues. DNA for the CDR3: TGTGCCAGTAGTCCCCCGACCCACCGACTCTCCAATGAGCAGTTCTTC. It codes for CASSPPTHRLSNEQFF.

The genes are TRBV7-9 and TRBJ2-6, with 7 bases identical to TRBD1. CDR3 length: 16 amino acids. J was trimmed by 4 bases and V by 5 bases; bases with no gene match: 8. CDR1 SEHNR and CDR2 FQNEAQ come from the germline V gene (reference sequence). As DNA, the CDR3 is TGTGCCAGCAGCAATACAGGGGAACTAGGGGCCAACGTCCTGACTTTC. Translated, it gives CASSNTGELGANVLTF.

This clone was seen more than once but under ten times. The CDR3 is CASSLVGRGEEKLFF. The DNA of the CDR3 is TGTGCCAGCAGTTTAGTGGGCAGGGGTGAGGAAAAACTGTTTTTT. The V gene is TRBV28, the J gene TRBJ1-4, with D possibly being TRBD1 (6 bases). Germline CDR1 reads MDHEN; CDR2 reads SYDVKM. The CDR3 is 15 amino acids. With 2 bases removed from V and 8 bases from J, the gap between germline ends came to 15 bases.

The V gene is TRBV4-1, the J gene TRBJ2-1; D gene uncertain. CDR1 and CDR2 from the germline V gene are MGHRA and YSYEKL. There are 13 residues in the CDR3. Trimming stripped 1 base from V and 7 bases from J, with 8 bases between. CDR3 DNA: TGCGCCAGCAGCCAAGCCAGCCAAAATGAGCAGTTCTTC. It codes for CASSQASQNEQFF.

The V and J genes are TRBV19 and TRBJ1-2; 9 nucleotides line up with TRBD1. The CDR3 totals 15 residues. From germline, CDR1 is LNHDA and CDR2 SQIVND (reference sequence). Trimming at V came to 8 bases and at J to 3 bases, leaving 10 bases not matched to a gene. CDR3 sequence reads: CASGGWGQGHYGYTF. The CDR3 coding sequence is TGTGCCAGTGGAGGGTGGGGACAGGGCCACTATGGCTACACCTTC.

The chain couples TRBV6-6 to TRBJ1-1, with a tentative D call TRBD1 (5 bases). With 0 bases removed from V and 0 bases from J, the gap between germline ends came to 11 bases. The CDR3 has 16 amino acids. Germline V lookup: CDR1 MNHNY, CDR2 SVGAGI (reference sequence). The CDR3 loop reads CASSYSQGLLNTEAFF. Written as DNA, the CDR3 is TGTGCCAGCAGTTACTCCCAGGGACTATTGAACACTGAAGCTTTCTTT.

J is TRBJ1-2 and V is TRBV7-2, with D maybe TRBD1 (5 bases). CDR3 length: 15 amino acids. Looked up from germline, CDR1 is SGHTA and CDR2 is FQGNSA. Trimming removed 1 base from V and 4 bases from J, with 13 bases in between. This CDR3 is CASSLVGRGTYGYTF. In DNA form, the CDR3 reads TGTGCCAGCAGCTTAGTTGGACGGGGGACCTATGGCTACACCTTC.

This rearrangement joins TRBV7-9 to TRBJ1-1, with a tentative D call TRBD1 (6 bases). The CDR3 spans 11 residues. Germline CDR1 SEHNR, CDR2 FQNEAQ (reference sequence). Trimming pared 5 bases from V and 7 bases from J, leaving 8 bases between. The CDR3 reads CASSQGGEAFF. The CDR3 nucleotides are TGTGCCAGCAGCCAAGGGGGTGAAGCTTTCTTT.

This clone was recorded once. The chain has TRBV11-3 and TRBJ2-7; D is perhaps TRBD2 (6 bases). The ends were cut back, 8 bases at V and 3 bases at J, with 20 bases in the middle. Germline V gene lookup returns CDR1 SGHNT and CDR2 YENEEA. This CDR3 is 15 amino acids long. CDR3 in amino acids: CASGEWEAASYEQYF. The CDR3 nucleotides are TGTGCCAGCGGGGAGTGGGAGGCAGCGAGCTACGAGCAGTACTTC.

This clone was seen just once. J is TRBJ1-4 and V is TRBV19; 7 bases map to TRBD1. V was pared by 3 bases and J by 3 bases, with 7 bases of the junction left unmatched. CDR1 is LNHDA and CDR2 is SQIVND in the germline V gene (reference sequence). The CDR3 runs to 16 residues. The CDR3 reads CASSIRATGANEKLFF. CDR3 sequence (DNA): TGTGCCAGTAGTATTCGGGCCACAGGGGCTAATGAAAAACTGTTTTTT.

The chain joins TRBV5-6 to TRBJ2-7; D might be TRBD1 (6 bases). Germline V gives CDR1 SGHDT, CDR2 YYEEEE. The germline V and J ends were trimmed by 4 bases and 6 bases, with 8 bases remaining between them. This CDR3 spans 11 amino acids. CDR3 DNA: TGTGCCAGCAGCGCCAGGGGCGAGCAGTACGTC. This codes for CASSARGEQYV.